This entry is about one T cell receptor (beta chain). In this sample, this clonotype turned up a few times. Its target antigen remains unknown. No base quality information exists; no much larger clone differs at one position. Here V drops 5 bases and J drops 2 bases, and the junction holds 8 bases not matched to any gene. Per the germline V gene, SGHTA is the CDR1 and FQGNSA is the CDR2. The CDR3 has 15 amino acids, counting the end cysteine and phenylalanine. CDR3 DNA only is kept here, 45 bases in frame from base 1. Library preparation was by RT-PCR. The sequencing machine was an Illumina HiSeq 2500. TCRdb handled the public reads itself, with Q25 trimming in fastp and clone calling in MiXCR, and kept productive beta chains. Rows with one shared CDR3 protein collapse into an entry with the most common genes and DNA. This sample comprises roughly 570,000 distinct CDR3 sequences, roughly 15% of them detected only once. The top ten constitute 8.5% to 14% of the sample.

This sample stems from a study of response to subunit inactivated influenza vaccine (dated by TCRdb to 2016 to 2019). In terms of the full investigation: To follow how T cells responded to a trivalent subunit inactivated influenza vaccine, the researchers relied on deep quantitative profiling of the T cell receptor repertoire.

Results and caveats for the whole study, not just this receptor: The authors proposed that each seasonal influenza vaccination may bring in only a limited number of new T cells.

The chain couples TRBV7-2 to TRBJ1-2; 7 bases in between match TRBD1. The sample was PBMCs from blood, taken about 12 days after vaccination. This clonotype was sampled from a man in his fifties who received an inactivated influenza vaccine. Donor details come from another sample of the same person, matched by shared clones. The CDR3 reads CASSRQGLGNYGYTF. The nucleotides read TGTGCCAGCAGCCGACAGGGATTGGGGAACTATGGCTACACCTTC. The variable domain in full, with residues beyond the CDR3 obtained from the reference TRBV7-2 and TRBJ1-2 genes, is GAGVSQSPSNKVTEKGKDVELRCDPISGHTALYWYRQSLGQGLEFLIYFQGNSAPDKSGLPSDRFSAERTGGSVSTLTIQRTQQEDSAVYLCASSRQGLGNYGYTFGSGTRLTVV.